This is a list of T cell receptor beta chains from one sample in a study of regulatory T cells in long-lasting Graves disease. TCRdb fed the multiplex PCR reads into MiXCR, producing one record per CDR3 protein. The table shows 300,000 to 500,000 distinct CDR3 sequences, with less than 25% occurring only once. This material consisted of peripheral blood mononuclear cells (PBMCs), taken when the disease was refractory, from a patient treated with antithyroid drugs. These receptors originate from a female donor with Graves disease. The CDR3 runs from the conserved cysteine through the conserved F or W. A D gene is named only where the DNA matches it firmly. Size values are once, few and many counts, or a class for expanded clones, and some rows have none.

size	V	D	J	DNA	CDR3
few	TRBV6-1	TRBD2	TRBJ2-4	TGTGCCAGCAGTCTAGCGGGAGCACTTTCCAAAAACATTCAGTACTTC	CASSLAGALSKNIQYF
many	TRBV28	NA	TRBJ1-5	TGTGCCAGCAGCCGACCGGATTTTGGGCCCCAGCATTTT	CASSRPDFGPQHF
few	TRBV30	NA	TRBJ2-7	TGTGCCTGGAGAGGGGTCCGCGAGCAGTACTTC	CAWRGVREQYF
many	TRBV12-3/TRBV12-4	TRBD1	TRBJ1-5	TGTGCCAGCAGTCTCGACAGGGTCAATCAGCCCCAGCATTTT	CASSLDRVNQPQHF
many	TRBV6-2/TRBV6-3	NA	TRBJ2-4	TGTGCCAGCAGTTACTCTGATAACTTAGCCAAAAACATTCAGTACTTC	CASSYSDNLAKNIQYF
many	TRBV3-1	NA	TRBJ2-2	TGTGCCAGCAGCCCGATGGAAGTCACCGGGGAGCTGTTTTTT	CASSPMEVTGELFF
many	TRBV12-3/TRBV12-4	TRBD1	TRBJ2-7	TGTGCCAGCAGTTCCACAGGGGTCAGCGGCGAGCAGTACTTC	CASSSTGVSGEQYF
many	TRBV7-2	NA	TRBJ1-4	TGTGCCAGCAGCTTAGATGGCCGAGAGAATGAAAAACTGTTTTTT	CASSLDGRENEKLFF
NA	TRBV30	NA	TRBJ2-7	TGTGCCTGGAGTGTACTCTACGAGCAGTACTTC	CAWSVLYEQYF
NA	TRBV7-2	NA	TRBJ2-6	TGTGCCAGCAGCTTAGTTGCGGGAATCTCTGGGGCCAACGTCCTGACTTTC	CASSLVAGISGANVLTF
many	TRBV12-3/TRBV12-4	NA	TRBJ1-5	TGTGCCAGCAGTTTAAAGGGATGGAATCAGCCCCAGCATTTT	CASSLKGWNQPQHF
NA	TRBV7-9	TRBD1	TRBJ2-2	TGTGCCAGCAGCTCCTCCCTCTGGGACAGGGGGTACACCGGGGAGCTGTTTTTT	CASSSSLWDRGYTGELFF